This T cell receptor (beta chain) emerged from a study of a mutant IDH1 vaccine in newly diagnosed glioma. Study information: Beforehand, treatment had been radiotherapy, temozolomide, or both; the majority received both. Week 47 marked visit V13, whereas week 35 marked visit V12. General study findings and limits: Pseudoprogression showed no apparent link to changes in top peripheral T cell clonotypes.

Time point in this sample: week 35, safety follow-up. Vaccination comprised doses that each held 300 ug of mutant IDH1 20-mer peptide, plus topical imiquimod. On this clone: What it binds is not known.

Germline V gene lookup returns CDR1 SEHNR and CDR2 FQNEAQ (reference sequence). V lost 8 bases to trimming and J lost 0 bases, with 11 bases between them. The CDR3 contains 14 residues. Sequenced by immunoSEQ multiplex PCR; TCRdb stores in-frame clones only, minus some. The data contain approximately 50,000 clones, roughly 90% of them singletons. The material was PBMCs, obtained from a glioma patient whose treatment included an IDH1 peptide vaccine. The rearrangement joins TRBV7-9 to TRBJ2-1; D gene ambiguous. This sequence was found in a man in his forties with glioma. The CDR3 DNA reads TGTGCCAGCCTAGACTCAAGCTCCTACAATGAGCAGTTCTTC. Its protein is CASLDSSSYNEQFF.